Only a few counts were recorded for the clone carrying this TCR beta chain. Its antigen is not identified. Each CDR3 protein gets one entry after TCRdb re-called the 5' RACE reads with MiXCR. The sample shows 85,000 to 120,000 distinct CDR3 sequences, more than 15% of them seen only once. The data originate from a study of T-cell memory formation after mild COVID-19. At the level of the study: TCR clusters largely stayed donor specific. Study conclusions and caveats: CD4+ contracting clones lay mainly in CM and EM, CD8+ ones in EMRA. Clones that got smaller from day 15 to 85 had even CD4/CD8, while clones growing later tipped toward CD4+.

Germline lookup yields CDR1 SEHNR and CDR2 FQNEAQ (reference sequence). Trimming cost V 1 base and J 4 bases; bases outside gene matches: 1. CDR3 size: 14 residues. The source material was PBMCs or a T cell subset sorted from them (not recorded which). The source is an adult woman who had mild COVID-19 (a few samples of this study predate the infection). Cell type and time point are not known. The chain is built from TRBV7-9 and TRBJ2-1, with 7 bases fitting TRBD1. The CDR3 loop reads CASSLVQGYNEQFF. The CDR3 region has the DNA TGTGCCAGCAGCTTAGTACAGGGGTACAATGAGCAGTTCTTC.